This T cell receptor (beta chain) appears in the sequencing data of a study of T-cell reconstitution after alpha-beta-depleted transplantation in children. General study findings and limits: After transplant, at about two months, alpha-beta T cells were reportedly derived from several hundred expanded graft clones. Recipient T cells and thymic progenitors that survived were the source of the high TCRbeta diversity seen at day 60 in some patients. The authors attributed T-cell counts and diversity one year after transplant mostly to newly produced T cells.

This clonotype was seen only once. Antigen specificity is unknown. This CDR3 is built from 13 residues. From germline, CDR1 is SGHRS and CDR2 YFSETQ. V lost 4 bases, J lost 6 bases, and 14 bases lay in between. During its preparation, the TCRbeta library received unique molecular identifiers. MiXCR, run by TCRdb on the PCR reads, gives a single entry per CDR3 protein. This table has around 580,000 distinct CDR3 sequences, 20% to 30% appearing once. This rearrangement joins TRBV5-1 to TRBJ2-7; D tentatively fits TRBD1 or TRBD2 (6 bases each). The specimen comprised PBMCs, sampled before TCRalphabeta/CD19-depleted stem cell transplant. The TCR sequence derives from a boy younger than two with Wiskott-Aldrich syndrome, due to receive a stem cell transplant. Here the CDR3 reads CASSPSGAAEQYF. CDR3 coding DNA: TGCGCCAGCAGCCCCTCGGGGGCGGCCGAGCAGTACTTC.